The next 23 T cell receptor beta chains were all read from a single sample in a study of naive and memory T cell subsets (dated by TCRdb to about 2017). Library construction relied on UMI-ligation and nested PCR. TCRdb names Illumina MiSeq as the instrument used. An equimolar mix of two oligonucleotides covering both TRBC1 and TRBC2 was used as the beta constant-region primer. Four rounds of PCR, combining the SP2 primer with nested alpha and beta constant-region primers, were used to amplify the ligated cDNA. The raw public data were reprocessed by TCRdb itself: fastp quality trimming at Q25, MiXCR clonotype calling, in-frame beta chains only. Each record represents a unique CDR3 protein, reported with the most common genes and DNA among its rows. The sample includes approximately 80,000 distinct CDR3 sequences, with 9% observed a single time. The ten largest clones capture 1.2% of the sample. The sequencing sample was made of naive CD8+ T cells from blood. What this sample's cell subset or site label stands for: naive T cells, CD45RA high CD27+. The source of these receptors is a human donor in good health.

This clonotype turned up a few times. The rearrangement joins TRBV18 to TRBJ2-3, with TRBD2 matching over 8 bases. J lost 1 base, V lost 4 bases, and 7 bases had no gene match. The CDR3 is 16 residues long. Germline CDR1 reads KGHSH; CDR2 reads LQKENI. The chain's CDR3 is CASSLVTSGGTDTQYF. The CDR3 coding sequence is TGTGCCAGCTCACTCGTTACTAGCGGAGGCACAGATACGCAGTATTTT.

This clonotype has only a few counts. V gene TRBV27 combines with J gene TRBJ2-5; the match to TRBD1 covers 7 bases. V lost 3 bases, J lost 4 bases, and 11 bases stayed unmatched. The CDR3 sequence is 16 residues long. From germline, CDR1 is MNHEY and CDR2 SMNVEV (reference sequence). CDR3 bases: TGTGCCAGCAGTTTCCACCCCGTCGACAGGGTAGAGACCCAGTACTTC. It translates to CASSFHPVDRVETQYF.

This clonotype was recorded many times. V is TRBV6-5 and J is TRBJ2-5; 7 nucleotides align to TRBD1. CDR3 length: 13 residues. With V trimmed by 2 bases and J by 5 bases, 2 bases remained unmatched. Germline V CDR1 and CDR2: MNHEY, SVGAGI. CDR3 region: CASSYPTGETQYF. CDR3 coding DNA: TGTGCCAGCAGTTACCCGACAGGGGAGACCCAGTACTTC.

The chain employs TRBV7-6 and TRBJ2-5, with D unresolved. V was shortened by 1 base and J by 2 bases, with 8 bases between the two germline ends. The V gene's germline CDR1 is SGHVS and CDR2 FNYEAQ. CDR3 length: 14 amino acids. CDR3 region: CASSLGPEQETQYF. The CDR3 DNA sequence: TGTGCCAGCAGCTTAGGGCCAGAACAAGAGACCCAGTACTTC.

This clonotype was seen once. This rearrangement joins TRBV10-3 to TRBJ2-5; D remains ambiguous. The CDR3 consists of 14 residues. The V gene lost 0 bases and the J gene lost 3 bases, with 8 bases spanning the gap. CDR1 is ENHRY and CDR2 is SYGVKD in the germline V gene. The CDR3 loop reads CAISESWGEETQYF. In nucleotides, the CDR3 is TGTGCCATCAGTGAGTCTTGGGGTGAAGAGACCCAGTACTTC.

This clonotype has a count of ten or more. The genes are TRBV7-9 and TRBJ2-1; D not resolved. V lost 1 base to trimming and J lost 12 bases, with 13 bases between them. There are 13 residues in the CDR3. CDR1 is SEHNR and CDR2 is FQNEAQ in the germline V gene (reference sequence). CDR3 sequence reads: CASSLEGPLGQFF. The CDR3 bases are TGTGCCAGCAGCTTAGAAGGACCACTGGGGCAGTTCTTC.

This clonotype was detected only a few times. The genes are TRBV29-1 and TRBJ2-1; D may be TRBD1 or TRBD2 (5 bases each). The CDR3 loop spans 13 amino acids. The germline V gene encodes CDR1 SQVTM and CDR2 ANQGSEA. V gave up 4 bases and J gave up 7 bases, with 14 bases separating them. As DNA, the CDR3 is TGCAGCGTTGTTGGGGGAACGGGGAATGAGCAGTTCTTC. Amino acid sequence: CSVVGGTGNEQFF.

This chain joins TRBV7-8 and TRBJ2-6; 7 bases agree with TRBD1. CDR1 and CDR2 from the germline V gene are SGHVS and FQNEAQ. The J segment lost 2 bases and the V segment lost 1 base, leaving 2 bases of the junction unmatched. CDR3 size: 16 residues. CDR3 sequence reads: CASSLDQGAGANVLTF. In DNA, the CDR3 is TGTGCCAGCAGCTTAGACCAGGGGGCTGGGGCCAACGTCCTGACTTTC.

The table lists this clonotype with a few counts. This chain joins TRBV29-1 and TRBJ1-2; the D is unclear. The CDR3 spans 12 residues. CDR1 SQVTM and CDR2 ANQGSEA come from the germline V gene. With 3 bases removed from V and 8 bases from J, the gap between germline ends came to 13 bases. The CDR3 DNA sequence: TGCAGCGTTGAGGCCCGGGAGGAGGGCTACACCTTC. Translation gives CSVEAREEGYTF.

This sequence joins TRBV24-1 and TRBJ2-2; TRBD1 is a possible D gene (5 bases). The germline gives CDR1 KGHDR, CDR2 SFDVKD. CDR3 length equals 14 residues. The V end was cut by 5 bases, the J end by 2 bases, with 8 bases between. The CDR3 sequence: CATSGTPNTGELFF. The CDR3 coding sequence is TGTGCCACCAGTGGGACACCTAACACCGGGGAGCTGTTTTTT.

This clonotype came up a few times. The CDR3 loop reads CASSYSTGGDEQYF. CDR3 DNA: TGTGCCAGCAGTTACTCGACCGGGGGCGACGAGCAGTACTTC. The genes are TRBV6-6 and TRBJ2-7, with D perhaps assigned TRBD1 or TRBD2 (6 bases each). The V end lost 0 bases, the J end lost 5 bases, and 11 bases lay between the germline ends. The V gene's germline CDR1 is MNHNY and CDR2 SVGAGI (reference sequence). The CDR3 runs to 14 residues.

The chain combines TRBV5-1 with TRBJ1-1, with D tentatively TRBD1 (6 bases). The CDR3 has 12 amino acids. V was pared by 4 bases and J by 5 bases, with 9 bases between. Per the germline V gene, CDR1 is SGHRS and CDR2 is YFSETQ. The CDR3 sequence: CASSLDRTEAFF. The CDR3 region has the DNA TGCGCCAGCAGCCTGGACAGAACTGAAGCTTTCTTT.

This clonotype was detected many times. This rearrangement joins TRBV6-5 to TRBJ2-3; TRBD1 agrees at 10 bases. Germline CDR1 is MNHEY and CDR2 is SVGAGI. Germline trimming cut 2 bases from V and 1 base from J; bases unmatched to any gene: 0. CDR3 length: 15 amino acids. CDR3 coding DNA: TGTGCCAGCAGTTACGGGACAGGGGGCACAGATACGCAGTATTTT. Its translation is CASSYGTGGTDTQYF.

V is TRBV9 and J is TRBJ2-7; 7 bases align to TRBD1. Trimming removed 4 bases from V and 3 bases from J; junction bases left unmatched: 7. The germline V gene has CDR1 SGDLS and CDR2 YYNGEE. The CDR3 loop spans 14 amino acids. The CDR3 sequence is CASSPLGTVYEQYF. The CDR3 DNA reads as TGTGCCAGCAGCCCCCTCGGGACAGTCTACGAGCAGTACTTC.

This clonotype was counted between two and nine times. This sequence joins TRBV27 and TRBJ2-7; a weak D match, TRBD2 (5 bases). The CDR3 spans 14 residues. The V gene lost 7 bases and the J gene lost 7 bases, with 20 bases spanning the gap. Germline V gene sequence: CDR1 MNHEY, CDR2 SMNVEV (reference sequence). The CDR3 DNA follows: TGTGCCAGCAACCGGTACGGGGAGAAAAGAGAGCAGTACTTC. Its translation: CASNRYGEKREQYF.

In its sample, this clonotype was seen a few times. CDR3 DNA: TGTGCCAGCATTGAGGGGCGCGAGCAGTACTTC. Protein: CASIEGREQYF. The chain has TRBV6-1 and TRBJ2-7; possibly TRBD1 or TRBD2 for D (5 bases each). Germline loops: CDR1 MNHNS, CDR2 SASEGT. There are 11 residues in the CDR3. V shed 7 bases and J shed 6 bases, with 10 bases lying between them.

This clonotype has at least ten counts. The rearrangement links TRBV4-3 to TRBJ1-1; TRBD1 matches at 7 bases. Germline assignment: CDR1 LGHNA and CDR2 YSLEER. This CDR3 spans 13 amino acids. J was trimmed by 8 bases and V by 3 bases; bases with no gene match: 6. Written as DNA, the CDR3 is TGCGCCAGCAGCCAGGACAGGATGTTCGAAGCTTTCTTT. Its translation: CASSQDRMFEAFF.

This clonotype came up a few times. V is TRBV27 and J is TRBJ2-7; D remains ambiguous. Trimming left V 0 bases short and J 5 bases short, with 14 bases between. The CDR3 has 15 amino acids. Germline CDR1 is MNHEY and CDR2 is SMNVEV (reference sequence). As DNA, the CDR3 is TGTGCCAGCAGTTTATCGGCGGATACCCTAGACGAGCAGTACTTC. It yields the protein CASSLSADTLDEQYF.

The J gene is TRBJ2-7, the V gene TRBV11-2; no definite D call. The CDR3 has 15 residues. The V and J ends lost 0 bases and 3 bases respectively, with 12 bases between them. Germline lookup yields CDR1 SGHAT and CDR2 FQNNGV. CDR3 DNA sequence: TGTGCCAGCAGCTTAGATGTGAGTTCCGGCTACGAGCAGTACTTC. It yields the protein CASSLDVSSGYEQYF.

A few counts support this clonotype. The chain couples TRBV28 to TRBJ2-2; no firm D call. Germline CDR1 is MDHEN and CDR2 is SYDVKM. CDR3 length: 15 residues. Trimming removed 3 bases at V and 4 bases at J, with 12 bases between. The CDR3 DNA reads TGTGCCAGCAGTTTCGTGCGATCGGGCACCGGGGAGCTGTTTTTT. Amino acids: CASSFVRSGTGELFF.

This clonotype came up a few times. V usage is TRBV5-6 and J usage is TRBJ2-5; unclear D gene. This CDR3 has 12 residues. Germline V gene data show CDR1 as SGHDT and CDR2 as YYEEEE. V was cut by 3 bases and J by 7 bases, with 10 bases left in between. DNA for the CDR3: TGTGCCAGCAGCTCAGCCAGTGGGACCCAGTACTTC. The encoded protein is CASSSASGTQYF.

This clonotype has a handful of counts. This chain uses TRBV15 with TRBJ2-3; D may be TRBD2 (6 bases). This CDR3 contains 17 residues. Between the trimmed V and J ends, which lost 9 bases and 0 bases, there was a span of 22 bases. Germline CDR1 is LNHNV and CDR2 is YYDKDF (reference sequence). CDR3 nucleotide sequence: TGTGCCACATCAAATCCCGGGACTCATACTAGCACAGATACGCAGTATTTT. This sequence encodes CATSNPGTHTSTDTQYF. Full variable domain (remainder filled in from reference TRBV15 and TRBJ2-3): DAMVIQNPRYQVTQFGKPVTLSCSQTLNHNVMYWYQQKSSQAPKLLFHYYDKDFNNEADTPDNFQSRRPNTSFCFLDIRSPGLGDTAMYLCATSNPGTHTSTDTQYFGPGTRLTVL.

The rearrangement uses TRBV20-1 and TRBJ1-2; D remains unclear. Trimming removed 4 bases from V and 7 bases from J, with 19 bases in between. This CDR3 contains 14 residues. The germline gives CDR1 DFQATT, CDR2 SNEGSKA (reference sequence). DNA of the CDR3: TGCAGTGCTACACGGACCGGCCAGAATGCTGGCTACACCTTC. Its translation: CSATRTGQNAGYTF.